The T cell receptor (beta chain) described here comes from a study of T cell responses to AZD1222 COVID-19 vaccine. Concerning this clone itself: Its antigen is undetermined.

This CDR3 region has 14 residues. The V gene's germline CDR1 is SNHLY and CDR2 FYNNEI. The V end lost 7 bases, the J end lost 4 bases, and 16 bases lay between the germline ends. Profiled with immunoSEQ multiplex PCR; TCRdb holds only in-frame clones, not every one. The table records tens of thousands of clones, approximately 89% of them present only once. Study-wide results and limits: Baseline serostatus was positive in only a handful of AZD1222 recipients. Increases in Spike-specific TCR breadth and depth were seen after two AZD1222 doses. Donor demographics were predominantly white British with a female majority; clonal diversity may be underestimated.

The sample consisted of peripheral blood, taken on day 0 of AZD1222 vaccination. This receptor was taken from an adult in good health. The rearrangement links TRBV2 to TRBJ1-1; possibly TRBD1 for D (6 bases). The CDR3 region is CASTSQGEGTEAFF. The CDR3 nucleotides read TGTGCCAGCACCTCACAGGGCGAAGGCACTGAAGCTTTCTTT.